A selection of T cell receptor beta chains follows, all from one sample in a study of T cells after yellow fever vaccination. TCRdb analysed the 5' RACE reads with MiXCR anew, one entry per CDR3 protein. This sample has some 340,000 distinct CDR3 sequences, with about 10% found just once. The input for sequencing was CD4+ T cells sorted from PBMCs, taken 45 days after the yellow fever booster vaccination. The origin of the receptors is a man between 18 and 35 years old who received the YFV17D yellow fever vaccine. The CDR3 runs from the conserved cysteine through the conserved F or W. The D gene is left open where the match is weak. Size is omitted from some rows. Given values are once, few, many or a class for expanded clones.

TRBV6-2/TRBV6-3,.,TRBJ2-4,.,TGTGCCAGCAGGCCGATTCTGACTAGGGGCGTCAACATTCAGTACTTC,CASRPILTRGVNIQYF
TRBV7-2,.,TRBJ2-3,.,TGTGCCAGCAGCTTAGCGGGCTTCCGGGCTAGCGGCACAGATACGCAGTATTTT,CASSLAGFRASGTDTQYF
TRBV12-3/TRBV12-4,.,TRBJ1-1,.,TGTGCCAGCAGTTTCCAAGAGGGGAACACTGAAGCTTTCTTT,CASSFQEGNTEAFF
TRBV12-3/TRBV12-4,TRBD2,TRBJ2-4,.,TGTGCCAGCAGGGCCTCGGGAGGGAAGCGGGACATTCAGTACTTC,CASRASGGKRDIQYF
TRBV4-1,TRBD1,TRBJ1-5,.,TGCGCCAGCAGCCATCCCAGGGGGGACAGTAATCAGCCCCAGCATTTT,CASSHPRGDSNQPQHF
TRBV19,TRBD1,TRBJ2-7,.,TGTGCCAGTAGTCCAGTCGGGACAGCCCACTCCTACGAGCAGTACTTC,CASSPVGTAHSYEQYF
TRBV7-3,.,TRBJ2-1,few,TGTGCCAGCAGCTTAATGGGTCGGCGGCCTAATGAGCAGTTCTTC,CASSLMGRRPNEQFF
TRBV5-1,.,TRBJ1-1,few,TGCGCCAGCAGCTTCGTATTCGGCAACACTGAAGCTTTCTTT,CASSFVFGNTEAFF
TRBV24-1,TRBD2,TRBJ2-1,.,TGTGCCACCAGTGCTTCTAGCGGGGGGGCTTATGGCTACAATGAGCAGTTCTTC,CATSASSGGAYGYNEQFF
TRBV18,.,TRBJ2-7,.,TGTGCCAGCTCACCACCCTCCCGCCCCGAGCAGTACTTC,CASSPPSRPEQYF
TRBV23-1,.,TRBJ2-3,few,TGCGCCAGCAGCCCTAGAGAGGGGAAAATGCAGTATTTT,CASSPREGKMQYF
TRBV5-1,.,TRBJ2-1,few,TGCGCCAGCAGCCTCGACCGGTCCTGGGCGGGTGAGCAGTTCTTC,CASSLDRSWAGEQFF
TRBV25-1,TRBD1,TRBJ2-5,many,TGTGCCAGCAGTGATCGCAGGGGGAAGGAGACCCAGTACTTC,CASSDRRGKETQYF
TRBV5-1,.,TRBJ2-5,few,TGCGCCAGCAGAACTGGACAGCTCCAAGAGACCCAGTACTTC,CASRTGQLQETQYF
TRBV20-1,.,TRBJ2-5,.,TGCAGTGCCCCAAACCCGGGGCGCCAAGAGACCCAGTACTTC,CSAPNPGRQETQYF
TRBV18,.,TRBJ1-1,few,TGTGCCAGCTCACCACCGGGGGCTGGGGAAACTGAAGCTTTCTTT,CASSPPGAGETEAFF
TRBV7-8,.,TRBJ2-1,.,TGTGCCAGCAGCTTAGTGAGGATTCGGGGGCATGAGCAGTTCTTC,CASSLVRIRGHEQFF
TRBV6-1,.,TRBJ1-1,.,TGTGCCAGCAGTATGGACGGGGGGAACACTGAAGCTTTCTTT,CASSMDGGNTEAFF
TRBV11-2,.,TRBJ1-1,.,TGTGCCAGCAGCCAGTCGGGCTCCCTAAACACTGAAGCTTTCTTT,CASSQSGSLNTEAFF
TRBV12-3/TRBV12-4,.,TRBJ2-2,once,TGTGCCAGCAGTCGGGACGGGATGAACACCGGGGAGCTGTTTTTT,CASSRDGMNTGELFF
TRBV12-3/TRBV12-4,.,TRBJ2-1,many,TGTGCCAGCAGCCAGGCCGGCCGTCAGGAGTTCTTC,CASSQAGRQEFF
TRBV4-2,.,TRBJ1-2,.,TGTGCCAGCAGCCAAGATCGGATAGGGTACTCTCTCTTC,CASSQDRIGYSLF
TRBV20-1,.,TRBJ2-7,many,TGCAGTGCTAGAGATCCGGCAGGGCTGGGGCAGTACTTC,CSARDPAGLGQYF
TRBV18,TRBD1,TRBJ1-2,few,TGTGCCAGCTCACGGGACAGGGCGGAAGGCTACACCTTC,CASSRDRAEGYTF
TRBV29-1,TRBD2,TRBJ2-3,.,TGCTGCGTGGGGGGGTCTAGCACAGATACGCAGTATTTT,CCVGGSSTDTQYF
TRBV2,.,TRBJ1-1,.,TGTGCCAGCACCCTTCAACCGGGTACCGAAGCTTTCTTT,CASTLQPGTEAFF
TRBV5-1,.,TRBJ2-7,.,TGCGCCAGCAGATTAGCCTCCTTGAGCTACGAGCAGTACTTC,CASRLASLSYEQYF
TRBV6-1,.,TRBJ2-5,.,TGTGCCAGCAGCGCCCGACAGTCCCAAGAGACCCAGTACTTC,CASSARQSQETQYF
TRBV9,.,TRBJ1-1,few,TGTGCCAGCAGCACGGGAAGCCCGGCTTCTGAAGCTTTCTTT,CASSTGSPASEAFF
TRBV6-1,.,TRBJ2-3,.,TGTGCCGGAGACAGGGTCGGGAGTAGCACAGATACGCAGTATTTT,CAGDRVGSSTDTQYF
TRBV15,.,TRBJ1-1,few,TGTGCCACCAGCACTGGACAGAAGAACACTGAAGCTTTCTTT,CATSTGQKNTEAFF
TRBV6-6,.,TRBJ1-6,.,TGTGCCGCCGGACGACCTGGGGAATCAACCCTCCACTTT,CAAGRPGESTLHF
TRBV7-9,.,TRBJ1-1,many,TGTGCCAGCAGGTCCCATGGGGACACTGAAGCTTTCTTT,CASRSHGDTEAFF
TRBV7-8,TRBD1,TRBJ2-1,.,TGTGCCAGCAGCTCCAGGGGACAGGGAGGCTCCTACAATGAGCAGTTCTTC,CASSSRGQGGSYNEQFF
TRBV7-3,TRBD1,TRBJ1-2,.,TGTGCCAGCAGGTCCGGGACAGGCGGCTCATACATCTATGGCTACACCTTC,CASRSGTGGSYIYGYTF
TRBV11-2,.,TRBJ1-5,many,TGTGCCAGCAGCTTAGATCGGGTTCAGCCCCAGCATTTT,CASSLDRVQPQHF
TRBV9,.,TRBJ1-5,.,TGTGCCAGCAGCGTAGGCGTGACAGGCAATCAGCCCCAGCATTTT,CASSVGVTGNQPQHF
TRBV5-6,TRBD1,TRBJ2-5,many,TGTGCCAGCAGCGGGACAGTCCAAGAGACCCAGTACTTC,CASSGTVQETQYF
TRBV7-2,.,TRBJ2-3,few,TGTGCCAGCAGCCGGTCTGGGGCAGGAGATACGCAGTATTTT,CASSRSGAGDTQYF
TRBV7-8,.,TRBJ2-4,few,TGTGCCAGCAGCCCCCGCAGAGGGGGGGGGGAGGCCTGGCTAAGGGCACAAAACATTCAGTACTTC,CASSPRRGGGEAWLRAQNIQYF
TRBV12-3/TRBV12-4,TRBD1,TRBJ2-7,few,TGTGCCAGCATCCCCGACTCACAGGGGGCTAGGCAGTACTTC,CASIPDSQGARQYF
TRBV18,.,TRBJ1-1,.,TGTGCCAGCTCACCGGCTCCGGCAGGGAGAATGAACACTGAAGCTTTCTTT,CASSPAPAGRMNTEAFF